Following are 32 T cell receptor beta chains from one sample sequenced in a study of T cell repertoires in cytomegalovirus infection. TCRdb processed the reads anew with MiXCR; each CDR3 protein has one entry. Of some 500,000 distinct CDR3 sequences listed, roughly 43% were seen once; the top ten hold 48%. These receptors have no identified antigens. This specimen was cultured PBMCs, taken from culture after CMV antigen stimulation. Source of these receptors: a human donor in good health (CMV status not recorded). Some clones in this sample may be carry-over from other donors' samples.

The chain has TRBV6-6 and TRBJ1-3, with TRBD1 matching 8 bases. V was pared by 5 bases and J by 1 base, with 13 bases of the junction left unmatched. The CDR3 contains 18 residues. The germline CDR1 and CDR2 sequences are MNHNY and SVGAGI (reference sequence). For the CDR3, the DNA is TGTGCCAGCAGTCCGCTGACAGGGGAGCGCGTATCTGGAAACACCATATATTTT. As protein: CASSPLTGERVSGNTIYF.

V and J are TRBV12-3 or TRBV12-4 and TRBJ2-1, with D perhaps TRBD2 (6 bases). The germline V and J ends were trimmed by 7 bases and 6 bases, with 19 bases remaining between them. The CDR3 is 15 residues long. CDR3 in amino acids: CASTPRGSGANEQFF. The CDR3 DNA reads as TGTGCCAGCACCCCCCGGGGATCGGGAGCCAATGAGCAGTTCTTC.

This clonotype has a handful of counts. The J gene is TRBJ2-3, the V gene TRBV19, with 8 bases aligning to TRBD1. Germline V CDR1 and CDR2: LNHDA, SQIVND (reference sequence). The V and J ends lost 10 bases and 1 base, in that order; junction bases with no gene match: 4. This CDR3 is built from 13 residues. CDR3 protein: CATATGGTDTQYF. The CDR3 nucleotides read TGTGCCACCGCGACAGGGGGCACAGATACGCAGTATTTT.

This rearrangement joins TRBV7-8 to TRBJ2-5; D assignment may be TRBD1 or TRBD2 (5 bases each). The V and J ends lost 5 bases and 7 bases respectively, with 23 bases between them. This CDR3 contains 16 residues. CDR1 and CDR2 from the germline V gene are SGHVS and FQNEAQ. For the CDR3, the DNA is TGTGCCAGCAGCCTTCGTGGCAGGGTGGAGGTATCGACCCAGTACTTC. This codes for CASSLRGRVEVSTQYF.

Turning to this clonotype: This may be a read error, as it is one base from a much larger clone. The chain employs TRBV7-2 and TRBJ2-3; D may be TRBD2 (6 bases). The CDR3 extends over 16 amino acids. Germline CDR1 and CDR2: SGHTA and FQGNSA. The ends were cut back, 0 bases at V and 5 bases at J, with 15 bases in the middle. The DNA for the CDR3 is TGTGCCAGCAGCTTAGCCTTAGCGGAAACTGTAGATACGCAGTATTTT. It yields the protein CASSLALAETVDTQYF.

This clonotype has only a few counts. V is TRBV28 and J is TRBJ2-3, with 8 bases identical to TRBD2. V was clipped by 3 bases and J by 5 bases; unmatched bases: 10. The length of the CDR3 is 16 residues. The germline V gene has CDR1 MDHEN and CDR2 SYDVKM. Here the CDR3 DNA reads TGTGCCAGCAGTTTCGCGGGGGGCCGTCGCGAAGATACGCAGTATTTT. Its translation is CASSFAGGRREDTQYF. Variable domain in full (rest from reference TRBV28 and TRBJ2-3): DVKVTQSSRYLVKRTGEKVFLECVQDMDHENMFWYRQDPGLGLRLIYFSYDVKMKEKGDIPEGYSVSREKKERFSLILESASTNQTSMYLCASSFAGGRREDTQYFGPGTRLTVL.

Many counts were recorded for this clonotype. The CDR3 DNA sequence: TGTGCCAGCAGCTTAGCCTCTCCGGGACTAGCGGGGAGCACGCAGTATTTT. This translates into CASSLASPGLAGSTQYF. The rearrangement links TRBV7-2 to TRBJ2-3, with 13 bases identical to TRBD2. After removal of 0 bases from V and 9 bases from J, the junction contained 9 bases not matched to a gene. Germline values: CDR1 SGHTA, CDR2 FQGNSA. The CDR3 is 17 residues long.

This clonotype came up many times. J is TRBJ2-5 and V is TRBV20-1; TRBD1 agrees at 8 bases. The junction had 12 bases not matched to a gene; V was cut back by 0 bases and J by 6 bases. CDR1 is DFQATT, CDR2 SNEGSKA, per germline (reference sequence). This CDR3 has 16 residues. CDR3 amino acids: CSARDFDGQGRKTQYF. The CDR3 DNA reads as TGCAGTGCTAGAGATTTCGACGGACAGGGACGGAAGACCCAGTACTTC.

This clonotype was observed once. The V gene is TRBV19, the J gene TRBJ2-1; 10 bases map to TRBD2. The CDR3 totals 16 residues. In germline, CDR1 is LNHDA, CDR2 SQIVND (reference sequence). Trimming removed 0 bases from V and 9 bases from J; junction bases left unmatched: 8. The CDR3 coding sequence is TGTGCCAGTAGTATAGATTGGGTTAGCGGGAGGTTTGAGCAGTTCTTC. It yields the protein CASSIDWVSGRFEQFF.

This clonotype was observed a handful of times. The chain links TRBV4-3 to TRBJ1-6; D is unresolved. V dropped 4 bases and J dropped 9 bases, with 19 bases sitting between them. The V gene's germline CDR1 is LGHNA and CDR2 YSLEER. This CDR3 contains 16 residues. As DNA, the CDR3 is TGCGCCAGCAGCCCGTCCCCAACCTTGAGGAGTTCACCCCTCCACTTT. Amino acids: CASSPSPTLRSSPLHF.

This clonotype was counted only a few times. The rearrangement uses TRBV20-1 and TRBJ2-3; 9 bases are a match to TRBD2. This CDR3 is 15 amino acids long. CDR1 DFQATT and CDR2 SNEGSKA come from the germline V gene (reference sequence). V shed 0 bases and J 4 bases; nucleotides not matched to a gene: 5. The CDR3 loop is CSARDISGGADTQYF. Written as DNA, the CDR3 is TGCAGTGCTAGAGATATTAGCGGGGGTGCAGATACGCAGTATTTT.

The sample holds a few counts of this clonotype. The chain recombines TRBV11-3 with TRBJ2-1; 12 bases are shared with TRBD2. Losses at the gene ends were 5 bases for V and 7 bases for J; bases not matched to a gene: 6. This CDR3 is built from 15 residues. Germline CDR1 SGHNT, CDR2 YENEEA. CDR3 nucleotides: TGTGCCAGCAGCCAAAGACTAGCGGGAGTTAATGAGCAGTTCTTC. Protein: CASSQRLAGVNEQFF.

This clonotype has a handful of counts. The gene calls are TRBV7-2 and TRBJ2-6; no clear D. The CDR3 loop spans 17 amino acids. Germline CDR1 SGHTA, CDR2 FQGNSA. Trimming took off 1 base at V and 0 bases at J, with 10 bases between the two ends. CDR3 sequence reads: CASSLGPQISGANVLTF. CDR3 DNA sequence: TGTGCCAGCAGCTTAGGGCCACAAATCTCTGGGGCCAACGTCCTGACTTTC.

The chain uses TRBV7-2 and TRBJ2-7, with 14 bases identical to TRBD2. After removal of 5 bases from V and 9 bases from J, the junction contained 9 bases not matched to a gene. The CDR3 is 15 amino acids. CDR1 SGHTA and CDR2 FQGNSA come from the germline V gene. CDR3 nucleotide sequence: TGTGCCAGCAGCGGGGGACTAGCGGGAGTCCCGGGGCAGTACTTC. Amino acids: CASSGGLAGVPGQYF.

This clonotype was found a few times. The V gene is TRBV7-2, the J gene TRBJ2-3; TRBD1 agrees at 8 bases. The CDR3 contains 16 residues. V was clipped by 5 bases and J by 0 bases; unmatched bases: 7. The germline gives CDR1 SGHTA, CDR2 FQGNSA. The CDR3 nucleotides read TGTGCCAGCAGCATACAAACAGGGGGGAGCACAGATACGCAGTATTTT. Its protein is CASSIQTGGSTDTQYF.

The CDR3 nucleotides are TGTGCCAGCAGCGGAACGGGAGAGGCAGATACGCAGTATTTT. This translates into CASSGTGEADTQYF. The chain is built from TRBV9 and TRBJ2-3; tentative D call: TRBD2 (6 bases). This CDR3 is built from 14 residues. CDR1 and CDR2 from the germline V gene are SGDLS and YYNGEE. Deletions cut 3 bases from V and 4 bases from J, with 12 bases between.

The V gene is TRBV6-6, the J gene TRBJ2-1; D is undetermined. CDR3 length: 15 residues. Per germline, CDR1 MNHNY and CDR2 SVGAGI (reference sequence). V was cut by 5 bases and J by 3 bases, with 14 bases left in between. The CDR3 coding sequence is TGTGCCAGCAGTGAGTGGGCTATCCGCTACAATGAGCAGTTCTTC. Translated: CASSEWAIRYNEQFF.

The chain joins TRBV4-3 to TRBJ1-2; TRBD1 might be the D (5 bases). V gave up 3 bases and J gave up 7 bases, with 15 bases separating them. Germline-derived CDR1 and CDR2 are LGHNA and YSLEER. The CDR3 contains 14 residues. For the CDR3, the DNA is TGCGCCAGCAGCCAGGCCCTGAGGGGTGGTGGCTACACCTTC. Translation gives CASSQALRGGGYTF.

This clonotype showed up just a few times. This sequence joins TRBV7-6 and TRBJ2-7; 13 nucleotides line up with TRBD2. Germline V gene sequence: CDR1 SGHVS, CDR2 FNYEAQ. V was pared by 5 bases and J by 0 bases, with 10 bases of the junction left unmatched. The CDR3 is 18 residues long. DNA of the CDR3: TGTGCCAGCAGCCCGAAGGGGACTAGCGGGACCGTCTCCTACGAGCAGTACTTC. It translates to CASSPKGTSGTVSYEQYF.

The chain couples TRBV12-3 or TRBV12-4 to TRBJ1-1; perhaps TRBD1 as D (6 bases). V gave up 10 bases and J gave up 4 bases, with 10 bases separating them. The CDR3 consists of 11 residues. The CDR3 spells CATARGTEAFF. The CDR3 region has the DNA TGTGCCACCGCCAGGGGCACTGAAGCTTTCTTT.

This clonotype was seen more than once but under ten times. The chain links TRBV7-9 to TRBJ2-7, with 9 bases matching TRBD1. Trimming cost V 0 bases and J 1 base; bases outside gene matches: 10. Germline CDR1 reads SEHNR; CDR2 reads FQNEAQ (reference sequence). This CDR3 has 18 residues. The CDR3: CASSLAGTGRRLSYEQYF. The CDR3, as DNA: TGTGCCAGCAGCTTAGCCGGGACAGGGAGGCGGCTTTCCTACGAGCAGTACTTC. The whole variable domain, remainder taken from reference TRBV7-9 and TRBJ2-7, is DTGVSQNPRHKITKRGQNVTFRCDPISEHNRLYWYRQTLGQGPEFLTYFQNEAQLEKSRLLSDRFSAERPKGSFSTLEIQRTEQGDSAMYLCASSLAGTGRRLSYEQYFGPGTRLTVT.

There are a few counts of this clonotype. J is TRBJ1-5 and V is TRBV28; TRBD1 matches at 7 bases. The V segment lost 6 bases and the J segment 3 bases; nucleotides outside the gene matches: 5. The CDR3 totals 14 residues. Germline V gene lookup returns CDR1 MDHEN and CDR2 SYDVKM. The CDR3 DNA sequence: TGTGCCAGCAGAACAGGGACAGTCAATCAGCCCCAGCATTTT. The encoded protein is CASRTGTVNQPQHF.

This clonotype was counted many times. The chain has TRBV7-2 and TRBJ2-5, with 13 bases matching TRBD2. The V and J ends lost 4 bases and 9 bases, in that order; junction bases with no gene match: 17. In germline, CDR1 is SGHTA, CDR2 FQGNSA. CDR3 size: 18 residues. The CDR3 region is CASSSPPGTSGIIEAQYF. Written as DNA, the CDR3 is TGTGCCAGCAGCTCTCCCCCCGGGACTAGCGGGATAATCGAGGCCCAGTACTTC. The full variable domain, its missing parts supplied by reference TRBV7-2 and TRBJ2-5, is GAGVSQSPSNKVTEKGKDVELRCDPISGHTALYWYRQSLGQGLEFLIYFQGNSAPDKSGLPSDRFSAERTGGSVSTLTIQRTQQEDSAVYLCASSSPPGTSGIIEAQYFGPGTRLLVL.

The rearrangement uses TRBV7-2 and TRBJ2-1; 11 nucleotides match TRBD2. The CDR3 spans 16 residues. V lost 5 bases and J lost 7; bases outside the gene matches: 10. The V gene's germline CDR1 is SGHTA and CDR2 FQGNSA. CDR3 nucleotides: TGTGCCAGCAGCCTTAGCGGGAGGGCCCTGGGGAATGAGCAGTTCTTC. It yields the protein CASSLSGRALGNEQFF.

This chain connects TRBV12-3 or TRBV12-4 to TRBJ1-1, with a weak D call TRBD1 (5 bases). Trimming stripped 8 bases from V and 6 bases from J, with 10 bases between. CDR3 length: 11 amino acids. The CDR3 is CASLTGPEAFF. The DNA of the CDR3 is TGTGCCAGCCTTACGGGGCCTGAAGCTTTCTTT.

CDR3 DNA: TGTGCCAGCAGCCCAGAAAGGAGACTAGCGGGGGCCCAAGAGACCCAGTACTTC. Protein product: CASSPERRLAGAQETQYF. The chain combines TRBV7-4 with TRBJ2-5; 12 bases agree with TRBD2. The CDR3 totals 18 residues. After removal of 5 bases from V and 1 base from J, the junction contained 11 bases not matched to a gene. The germline CDR1 and CDR2 sequences are SGHVT and SQSDAQ.

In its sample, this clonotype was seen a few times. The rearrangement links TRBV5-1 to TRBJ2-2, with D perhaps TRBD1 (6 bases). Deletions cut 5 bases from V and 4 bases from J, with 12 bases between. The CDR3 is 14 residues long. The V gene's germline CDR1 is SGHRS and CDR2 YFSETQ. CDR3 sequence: CASREDSSTGELFF. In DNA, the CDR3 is TGCGCCAGCAGGGAGGACAGCTCCACCGGGGAGCTGTTTTTT.

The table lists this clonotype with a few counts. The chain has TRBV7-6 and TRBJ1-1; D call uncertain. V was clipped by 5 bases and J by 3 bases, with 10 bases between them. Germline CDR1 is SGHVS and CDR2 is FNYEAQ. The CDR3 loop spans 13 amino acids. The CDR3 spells CASSSGLYTEAFF. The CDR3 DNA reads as TGTGCCAGCAGCAGCGGGCTATACACTGAAGCTTTCTTT. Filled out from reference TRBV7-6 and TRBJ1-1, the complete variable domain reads GAGVSQSPRYKVTKRGQDVALRCDPISGHVSLYWYRQALGQGPEFLTYFNYEAQQDKSGLPNDRFSAERPEGSISTLTIQRTEQRDSAMYRCASSSGLYTEAFFGQGTRLTVV.

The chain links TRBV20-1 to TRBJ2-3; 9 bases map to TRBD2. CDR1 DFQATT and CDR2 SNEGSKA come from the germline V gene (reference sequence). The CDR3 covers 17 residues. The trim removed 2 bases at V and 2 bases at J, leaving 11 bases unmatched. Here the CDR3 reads CSARMAGGLGNTDTQYF. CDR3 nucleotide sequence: TGCAGTGCTAGAATGGCGGGAGGGCTGGGGAACACAGATACGCAGTATTTT.

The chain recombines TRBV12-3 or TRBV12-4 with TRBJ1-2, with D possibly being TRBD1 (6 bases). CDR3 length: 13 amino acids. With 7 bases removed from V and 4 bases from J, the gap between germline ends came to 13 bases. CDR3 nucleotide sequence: TGTGCCAGCACCAAGGGGGGGGCCTATGGCTACACCTTC. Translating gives CASTKGGAYGYTF.

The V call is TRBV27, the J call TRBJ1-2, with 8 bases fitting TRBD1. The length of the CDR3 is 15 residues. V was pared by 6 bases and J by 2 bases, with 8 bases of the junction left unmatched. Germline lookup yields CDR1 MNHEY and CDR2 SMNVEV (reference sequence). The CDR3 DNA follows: TGTGCCAGCAGCCGAGGACAGGGTATAAACTATGGCTACACCTTC. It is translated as CASSRGQGINYGYTF.

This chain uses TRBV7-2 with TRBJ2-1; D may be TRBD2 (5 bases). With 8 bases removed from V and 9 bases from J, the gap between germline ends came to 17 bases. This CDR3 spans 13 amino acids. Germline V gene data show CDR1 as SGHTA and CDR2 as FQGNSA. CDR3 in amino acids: CASAVERSAEQFF. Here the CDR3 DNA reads TGTGCCAGCGCAGTAGAGCGGTCGGCTGAGCAGTTCTTC.